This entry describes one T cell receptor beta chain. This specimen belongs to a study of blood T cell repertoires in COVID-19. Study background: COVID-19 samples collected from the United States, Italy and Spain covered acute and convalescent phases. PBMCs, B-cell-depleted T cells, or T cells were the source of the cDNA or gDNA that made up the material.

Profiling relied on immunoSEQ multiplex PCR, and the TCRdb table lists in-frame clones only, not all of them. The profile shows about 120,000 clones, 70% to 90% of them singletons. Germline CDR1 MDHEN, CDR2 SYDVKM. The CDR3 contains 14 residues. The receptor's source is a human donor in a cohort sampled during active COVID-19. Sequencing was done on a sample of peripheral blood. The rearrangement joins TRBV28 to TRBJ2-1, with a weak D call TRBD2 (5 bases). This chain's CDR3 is CGVRAETSYNEQFF. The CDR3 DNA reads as TGTGGTGTGCGGGCGGAGACCTCCTACAATGAGCAGTTCTTC. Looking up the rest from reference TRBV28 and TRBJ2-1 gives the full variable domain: DVKVTQSSRYLVKRTGEKVFLECVQDMDHENMFWYRQDPGLGLRLIYFSYDVKMKEKGDIPEGYSVSREKKERFSLILESASTNQTSMYLCGVRAETSYNEQFFGPGTRLTVL.